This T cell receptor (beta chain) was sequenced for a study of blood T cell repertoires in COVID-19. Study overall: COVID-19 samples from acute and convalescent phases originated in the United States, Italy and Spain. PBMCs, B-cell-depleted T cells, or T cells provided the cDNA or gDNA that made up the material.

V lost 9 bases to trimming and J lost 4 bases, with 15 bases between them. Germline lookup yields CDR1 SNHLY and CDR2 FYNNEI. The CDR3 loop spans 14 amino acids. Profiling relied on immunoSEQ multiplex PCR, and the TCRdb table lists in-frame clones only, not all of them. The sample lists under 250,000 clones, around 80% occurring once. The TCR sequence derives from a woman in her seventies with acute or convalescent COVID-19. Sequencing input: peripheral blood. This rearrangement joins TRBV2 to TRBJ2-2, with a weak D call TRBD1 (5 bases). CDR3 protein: CASFPARATGELFF. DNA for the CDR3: TGTGCCAGTTTCCCGGCCAGGGCCACCGGGGAGCTGTTTTTT.